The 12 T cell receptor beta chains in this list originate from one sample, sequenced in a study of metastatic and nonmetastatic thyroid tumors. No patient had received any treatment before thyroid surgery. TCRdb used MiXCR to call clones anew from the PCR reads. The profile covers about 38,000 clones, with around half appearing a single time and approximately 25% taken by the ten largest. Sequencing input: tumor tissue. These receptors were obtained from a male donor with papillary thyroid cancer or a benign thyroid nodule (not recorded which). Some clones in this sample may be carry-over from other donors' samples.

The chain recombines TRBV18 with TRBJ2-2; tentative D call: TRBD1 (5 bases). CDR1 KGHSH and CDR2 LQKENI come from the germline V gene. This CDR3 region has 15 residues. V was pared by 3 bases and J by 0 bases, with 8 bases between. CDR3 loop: CASSPLQANTGELFF. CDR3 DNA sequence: TGTGCCAGCTCACCGTTACAGGCGAACACCGGGGAGCTGTTTTTT.

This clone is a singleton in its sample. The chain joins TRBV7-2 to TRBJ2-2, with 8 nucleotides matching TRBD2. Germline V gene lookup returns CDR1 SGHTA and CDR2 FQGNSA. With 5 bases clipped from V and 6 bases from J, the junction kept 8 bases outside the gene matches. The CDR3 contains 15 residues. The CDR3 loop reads CASSPYQAGAGELFF. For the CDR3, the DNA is TGTGCCAGCAGCCCTTACCAAGCGGGAGCCGGGGAGCTGTTTTTT.

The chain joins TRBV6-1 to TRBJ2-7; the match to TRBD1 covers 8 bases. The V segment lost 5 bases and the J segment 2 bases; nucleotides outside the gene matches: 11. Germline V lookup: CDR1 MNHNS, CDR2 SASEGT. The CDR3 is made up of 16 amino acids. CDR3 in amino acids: CASSPLRTGLTYEQYF. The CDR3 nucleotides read TGTGCCAGCAGTCCACTCCGGACAGGGTTGACCTACGAGCAGTACTTC.

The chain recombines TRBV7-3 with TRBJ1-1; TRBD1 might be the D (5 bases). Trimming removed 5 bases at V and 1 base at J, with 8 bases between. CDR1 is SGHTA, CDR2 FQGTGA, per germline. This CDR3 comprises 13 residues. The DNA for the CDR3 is TGTGCCAGCAGCAACACAGGGAACACTGAAGCTTTCTTT. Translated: CASSNTGNTEAFF.

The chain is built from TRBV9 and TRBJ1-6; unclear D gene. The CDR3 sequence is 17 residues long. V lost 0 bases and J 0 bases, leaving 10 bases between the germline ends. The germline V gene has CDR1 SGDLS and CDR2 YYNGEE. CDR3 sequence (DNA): TGTGCCAGCAGCGTAGCGGTCAGAAGCTCCTATAATTCACCCCTCCACTTT. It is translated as CASSVAVRSSYNSPLHF.

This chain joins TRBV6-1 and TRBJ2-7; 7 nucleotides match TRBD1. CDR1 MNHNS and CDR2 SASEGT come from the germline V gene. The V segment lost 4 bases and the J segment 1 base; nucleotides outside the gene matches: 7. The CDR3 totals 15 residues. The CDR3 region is CASSATGAASYEQYF. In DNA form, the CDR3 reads TGTGCCAGCAGTGCCACAGGGGCTGCTTCCTACGAGCAGTACTTC.

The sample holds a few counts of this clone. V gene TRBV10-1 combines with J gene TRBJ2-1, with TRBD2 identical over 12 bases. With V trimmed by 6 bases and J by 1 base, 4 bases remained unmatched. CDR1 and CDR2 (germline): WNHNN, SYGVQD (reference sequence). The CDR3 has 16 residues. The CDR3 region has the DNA TGCGCCAGCAGGGAGACTAGCGGGAGATCCTACAATGAGCAGTTCTTC. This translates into CASRETSGRSYNEQFF.

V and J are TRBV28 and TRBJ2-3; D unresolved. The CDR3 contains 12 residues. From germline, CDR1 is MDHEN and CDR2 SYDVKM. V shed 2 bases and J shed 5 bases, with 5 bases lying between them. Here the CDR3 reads CASSLRVDTQYF. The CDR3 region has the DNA TGTGCCAGCAGTTTACGGGTAGATACGCAGTATTTT. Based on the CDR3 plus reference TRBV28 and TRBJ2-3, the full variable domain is DVKVTQSSRYLVKRTGEKVFLECVQDMDHENMFWYRQDPGLGLRLIYFSYDVKMKEKGDIPEGYSVSREKKERFSLILESASTNQTSMYLCASSLRVDTQYFGPGTRLTVL.

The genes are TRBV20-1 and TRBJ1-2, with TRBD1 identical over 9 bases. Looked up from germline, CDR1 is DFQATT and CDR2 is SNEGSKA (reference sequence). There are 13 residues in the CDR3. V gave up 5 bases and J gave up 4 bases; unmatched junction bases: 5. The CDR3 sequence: CSAPRDRVYGYTF. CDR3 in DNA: TGCAGTGCTCCCCGGGACAGGGTCTATGGCTACACCTTC.

CDR3 sequence: CASRAGGGGTGELFF. The CDR3 DNA sequence: TGTGCCAGCAGAGCGGGAGGGGGGGGCACCGGGGAGCTGTTTTTT. The chain uses TRBV6-2 or TRBV6-3 and TRBJ2-2, with 10 bases fitting TRBD2. There are 15 residues in the CDR3. V dropped 6 bases and J dropped 4; count of bases not matched to a gene: 5. Germline CDR1 and CDR2: MNHEY and SVGEGT.

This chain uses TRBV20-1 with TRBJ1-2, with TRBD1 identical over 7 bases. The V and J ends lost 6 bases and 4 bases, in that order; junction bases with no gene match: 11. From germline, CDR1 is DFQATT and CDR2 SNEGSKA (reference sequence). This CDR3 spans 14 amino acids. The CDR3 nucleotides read TGCAGTGCGAGACCGGCAGGGGGAGTCTATGGCTACACCTTC. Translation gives CSARPAGGVYGYTF.

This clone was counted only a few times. The chain's CDR3 is CASSAGAGGIYEQYF. The CDR3 DNA sequence: TGTGCCAGCAGTGCTGGGGCAGGGGGCATCTACGAGCAGTACTTC. The V and J genes are TRBV12-3 or TRBV12-4 and TRBJ2-7; 8 bases fit TRBD1. With 5 bases clipped from V and 3 bases from J, the junction kept 9 bases outside the gene matches. The CDR3 loop spans 15 amino acids.